This T cell receptor beta chain was sequenced for a study of T cell responses to AZD1222 COVID-19 vaccine. Produced via immunoSEQ multiplex PCR; TCRdb's table is partial and in-frame only. This sample has some 200,000 clones, with roughly nine tenths found just once. Study-level results: Elevations in Spike-specific TCR breadth and depth followed administration of two AZD1222 doses. At 160-218 and 743-854, vaccine-associated CD4 TCRs were dominant, and they spanned spike. Clonal diversity may have been underestimated in mostly white British donors.

Turning to this clone: Antigen unknown.

Investigators merged groups given second doses at roughly 4 or roughly 12 weeks. This clonotype was obtained from an adult who received the AZD1222 COVID-19 vaccine. This specimen was peripheral blood, taken 28 days after the second AZD1222 dose.

CDR3 residues: CASTLRRGTNEKLFF. The CDR3 DNA follows: TGTGCCAGCACCCTACGAAGGGGAACTAATGAAAAACTGTTTTTT. The V call is TRBV6-5, the J call TRBJ1-4; D perhaps matches TRBD1 (5 bases). CDR1 is MNHEY, CDR2 SVGAGI, per germline. CDR3 size: 15 residues. V shed 7 bases and J shed 1 base, with 13 bases lying between them.